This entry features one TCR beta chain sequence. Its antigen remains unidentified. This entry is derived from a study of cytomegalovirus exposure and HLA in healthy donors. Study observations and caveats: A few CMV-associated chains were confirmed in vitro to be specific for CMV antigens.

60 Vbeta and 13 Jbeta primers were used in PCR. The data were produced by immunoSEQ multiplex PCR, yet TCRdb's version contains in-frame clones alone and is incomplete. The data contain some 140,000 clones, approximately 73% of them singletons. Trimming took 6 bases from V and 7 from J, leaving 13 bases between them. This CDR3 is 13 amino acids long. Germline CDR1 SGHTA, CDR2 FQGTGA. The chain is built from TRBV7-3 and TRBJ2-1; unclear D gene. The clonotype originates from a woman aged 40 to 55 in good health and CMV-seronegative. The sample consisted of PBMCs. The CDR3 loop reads CASSLYHTNEQFF. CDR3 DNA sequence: TGTGCCAGCAGTTTATATCACACGAATGAGCAGTTCTTC.